This T cell receptor (beta chain) was sequenced for a study of T cell changes during pregnancy in multiple sclerosis (dated by TCRdb to between 2018 and 2020). With regard to the full study: The study looked at changes in the T cell repertoire across pregnancy in women with multiple sclerosis.

According to the germline V gene (reference sequence), CDR1 reads SEHNR and CDR2 reads FQNEAQ. Compared with germline, V lacks 2 bases and J lacks 4 bases; bases without a gene match: 5. The CDR3 contains 15 residues, cysteine and phenylalanine counted. Left in the record is the CDR3 DNA by itself, 45 bases read in frame from the first base. Concerning this clone: The antigen it binds to is not known. The sample holds no much larger clone one base away, and base qualities are not on file.

Libraries were constructed by the immunoSEQ multiplex PCR assay. The source is immuneACCESS, and TCRdb retained only in-frame sequences with V and J called. Part of the clones is not carried over; for the studies checked, unresolved V genes explain less than half of this, and the remainder is unexplained. In all, the sample holds approximately 51,000 clones, and roughly 93% of those were seen once. 1.5% to 2% of the sample belongs to the ten largest clones. This material consisted of peripheral blood, taken in the second trimester of pregnancy. The sequence came from a female donor with multiple sclerosis, enrolled in a pregnancy study. The chain was built from TRBV7-9 and TRBJ2-1, and 7 bases in between align with TRBD2. Here the CDR3 is given as CASSLSGGRYNEQFF. The bases are TGTGCCAGCAGCTTATCTGGCGGGAGATACAATGAGCAGTTCTTC. Full variable domain (CDR3 extended with the reference TRBV7-9 and TRBJ2-1 proteins): DTGVSQNPRHKITKRGQNVTFRCDPISEHNRLYWYRQTLGQGPEFLTYFQNEAQLEKSRLLSDRFSAERPKGSFSTLEIQRTEQGDSAMYLCASSLSGGRYNEQFFGPGTRLTVL.